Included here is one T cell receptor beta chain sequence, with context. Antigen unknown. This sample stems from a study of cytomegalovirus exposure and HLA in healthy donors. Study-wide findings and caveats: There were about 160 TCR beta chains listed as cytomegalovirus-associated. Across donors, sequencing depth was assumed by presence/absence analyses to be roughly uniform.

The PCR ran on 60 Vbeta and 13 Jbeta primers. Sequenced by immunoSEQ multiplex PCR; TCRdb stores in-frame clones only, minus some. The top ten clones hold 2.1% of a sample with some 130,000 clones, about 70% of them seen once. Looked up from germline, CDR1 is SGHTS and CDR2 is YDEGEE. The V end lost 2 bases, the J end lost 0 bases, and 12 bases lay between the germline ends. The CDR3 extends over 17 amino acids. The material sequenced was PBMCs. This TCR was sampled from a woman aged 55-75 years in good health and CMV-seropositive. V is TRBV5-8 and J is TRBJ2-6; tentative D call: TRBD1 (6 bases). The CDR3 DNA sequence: TGTGCCAGCAGCTTATCCCTGGACAGCTCTGGGGCCAACGTCCTGACTTTC. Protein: CASSLSLDSSGANVLTF.